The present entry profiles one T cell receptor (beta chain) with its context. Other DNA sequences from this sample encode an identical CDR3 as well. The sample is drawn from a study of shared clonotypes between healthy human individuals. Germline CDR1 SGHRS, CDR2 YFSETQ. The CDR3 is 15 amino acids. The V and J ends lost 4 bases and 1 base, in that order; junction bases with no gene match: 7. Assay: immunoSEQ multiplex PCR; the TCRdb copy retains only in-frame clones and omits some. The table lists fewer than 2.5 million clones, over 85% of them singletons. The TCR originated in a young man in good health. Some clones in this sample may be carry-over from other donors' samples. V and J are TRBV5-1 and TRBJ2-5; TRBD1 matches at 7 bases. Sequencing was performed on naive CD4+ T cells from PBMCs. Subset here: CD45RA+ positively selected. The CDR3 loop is CASSPGTAFQETQYF. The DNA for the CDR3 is TGCGCCAGCAGCCCCGGGACAGCGTTCCAAGAGACCCAGTACTTC.